Listed here are 27 T cell receptor beta chains from one sample, sequenced in a study of blood T cell repertoires in COVID-19. Using immunoSEQ multiplex PCR, the repertoire was profiled, and TCRdb retains in-frame clones only, with some absent. This sample has roughly 340,000 clones; 88% occur once, and the top ten carry about 6.7%. Source material: peripheral blood. These receptors were taken from a woman aged 70-85 years with COVID-19, enrolled during active disease.

The rearrangement links TRBV5-8 to TRBJ1-2; D may be TRBD1 (5 bases). In germline, CDR1 is SGHTS, CDR2 YDEGEE. V was shortened by 7 bases and J by 4 bases, with 17 bases between the two germline ends. The CDR3 spans 14 residues. CDR3 DNA: TGTGCCAGCTTTGCATCCAGGGAGGCCTATGGCTACACCTTC. This gives the protein CASFASREAYGYTF.

The V call is TRBV5-6, the J call TRBJ1-2, with D possibly being TRBD1 (6 bases). V was pared by 2 bases and J by 3 bases, with 14 bases between. In germline, CDR1 is SGHDT, CDR2 YYEEEE. The CDR3 length is 15 residues. DNA of the CDR3: TGTGCCAGCAGCTTAGGACAGACACCCCACTATGGCTACACCTTC. Amino acids: CASSLGQTPHYGYTF.

The V and J genes are TRBV24-1 and TRBJ1-3; D is perhaps TRBD1 (5 bases). The length of the CDR3 is 15 residues. V was clipped by 2 bases and J by 2 bases, with 9 bases between them. Per the germline V gene, CDR1 is KGHDR and CDR2 is SFDVKD. The CDR3 loop is CATSDSREAGNTIYF. The CDR3 DNA reads as TGTGCCACCAGTGATTCCAGGGAGGCTGGAAACACCATATATTTT.

The sample holds a few counts of this clone. The chain couples TRBV19 to TRBJ1-1, with D uncertain. The V gene's germline CDR1 is LNHDA and CDR2 SQIVND (reference sequence). Trimming removed 3 bases from V and 2 bases from J, with 7 bases in between. The CDR3 is 13 amino acids. The DNA for the CDR3 is TGTGCCAGTAGTATTGAGCGAAACACTGAAGCTTTCTTT. The encoded protein is CASSIERNTEAFF.

The chain has TRBV5-8 and TRBJ2-2; weak D call: TRBD1 (5 bases). The CDR3 length is 14 residues. Germline-derived CDR1 and CDR2 are SGHTS and YDEGEE. V dropped 2 bases and J dropped 4 bases, with 9 bases sitting between them. The CDR3 sequence: CASSFGRATGELFF. CDR3 sequence (DNA): TGTGCCAGCAGCTTTGGCAGGGCCACCGGGGAGCTGTTTTTT.

Only a few counts were recorded for this clone. The gene calls are TRBV13 and TRBJ2-3, with 14 positions matching TRBD2. V lost 3 bases and J lost 9; bases outside the gene matches: 5. Germline V lookup: CDR1 PRHDT, CDR2 FYEKMQ (reference sequence). The CDR3 runs to 15 residues. In DNA form, the CDR3 reads TGTGCCAGCAGCTTGGAGACTAGCGGGGGGGCGACGCAGTATTTT. Translating gives CASSLETSGGATQYF.

This clone has only a few counts. The chain combines TRBV14 with TRBJ1-6; a possible D gene is TRBD1 (6 bases). Looked up from germline, CDR1 is SGHDN and CDR2 is FVKESK. The V and J ends lost 6 bases and 5 bases respectively, with 11 bases between them. CDR3 length: 14 residues. CDR3 amino acids: CASSHRDNNSPLHF. The DNA of the CDR3 is TGTGCCAGCAGTCACAGGGACAATAATTCACCCCTCCACTTT.

This clone was recorded only once. V usage is TRBV6-5 and J usage is TRBJ1-2; D not certain. This CDR3 contains 15 residues. Germline CDR1 MNHEY, CDR2 SVGAGI. V was cut by 0 bases and J by 2 bases, with 10 bases left in between. The CDR3 here is CASSYSATANYGYTF. The CDR3 DNA reads TGTGCCAGCAGTTACTCGGCTACAGCCAACTATGGCTACACCTTC.

V usage is TRBV29-1 and J usage is TRBJ1-1; D perhaps matches TRBD1 (6 bases). V lost 6 bases, J lost 7 bases, and 15 bases lay in between. CDR1 and CDR2 (germline): SQVTM, ANQGSEA. The CDR3 runs to 12 residues. In DNA, the CDR3 is TGCAGCGTGGGAGACAGGCATGGTGAAGCTTTCTTT. Protein product: CSVGDRHGEAFF.

The rearrangement joins TRBV5-1 to TRBJ2-5; D possibly corresponds to TRBD2 (5 bases). CDR1 and CDR2 from the germline V gene are SGHRS and YFSETQ. The V and J ends lost 7 bases and 9 bases respectively, with 13 bases between them. This CDR3 region has 11 residues. The CDR3 region is CASGIEGPQYF. For the CDR3, the DNA is TGCGCCAGCGGTATTGAGGGTCCCCAGTACTTC.

This chain connects TRBV5-1 to TRBJ1-2, with TRBD1 identical over 9 bases. The V gene's germline CDR1 is SGHRS and CDR2 YFSETQ. V gave up 2 bases and J gave up 9 bases; unmatched junction bases: 14. The CDR3 length is 16 residues. CDR3 protein: CASSLGTGFTKSRYTF. The DNA of the CDR3 is TGCGCCAGCAGCTTAGGGACAGGGTTCACTAAAAGCCGCTACACCTTC.

This sequence joins TRBV7-9 and TRBJ2-3; D might be TRBD1 (5 bases). V gave up 2 bases and J gave up 7 bases, with 10 bases separating them. The CDR3 length is 13 residues. Germline values: CDR1 SEHNR, CDR2 FQNEAQ (reference sequence). The CDR3 bases are TGTGCCAGCAGCTTAACACAGGCGAATACGCAGTATTTT. Encoded protein: CASSLTQANTQYF.

The rearrangement uses TRBV5-4 and TRBJ2-7, with 14 bases aligning to TRBD2. Germline-derived CDR1 and CDR2 are SGHNT and YYREEE (reference sequence). The junction had 6 bases not matched to a gene; V was cut back by 3 bases and J by 4 bases. The CDR3 is made up of 16 amino acids. The CDR3 loop is CASSSEGTSGGYEQYF. In DNA, the CDR3 is TGTGCCAGCAGCTCGGAGGGGACTAGCGGGGGTTACGAGCAGTACTTC.

The rearrangement joins TRBV5-6 to TRBJ1-2; D unresolved. The CDR3 is made up of 14 amino acids. Germline V CDR1 and CDR2: SGHDT, YYEEEE. Between the trimmed V and J ends, which lost 0 bases and 5 bases, there was a span of 11 bases. The CDR3 DNA sequence: TGTGCCAGCAGCTTGGGCGAGGTTGCGTATGGCTACACCTTC. It is translated as CASSLGEVAYGYTF.

This clone was detected once. The chain uses TRBV28 and TRBJ2-7; 9 nucleotides agree with TRBD1. V shed 6 bases and J 5 bases; nucleotides not matched to a gene: 8. This CDR3 spans 14 amino acids. CDR1 MDHEN and CDR2 SYDVKM come from the germline V gene. The DNA for the CDR3 is TGTGCCAGCAGCCAACAGGGGGCAATCGACGAGCAGTACTTC. The encoded protein is CASSQQGAIDEQYF.

The rearrangement links TRBV5-1 to TRBJ2-3, with D uncertain. CDR1 is SGHRS, CDR2 YFSETQ, per germline. Trimming pared 5 bases from V and 0 bases from J, leaving 10 bases between. This CDR3 contains 14 residues. In nucleotides, the CDR3 is TGCGCCAGCAGGATCCCAACTAGCACAGATACGCAGTATTTT. Protein product: CASRIPTSTDTQYF.

The rearrangement uses TRBV10-3 and TRBJ1-1, with D perhaps matching TRBD1 (6 bases). The CDR3 is 16 residues long. Germline CDR1 is ENHRY and CDR2 is SYGVKD. V lost 0 bases, J lost 4 bases, and 15 bases lay in between. Here the CDR3 DNA reads TGTGCCATCAGTGAGTCTATGGGAGGGGGTGGCACTGAAGCTTTCTTT. As protein: CAISESMGGGGTEAFF.

CDR3 in amino acids: CASSQFSGTGNEQYF. CDR3 bases: TGCGCCAGCAGTCAATTTTCCGGGACAGGGAACGAGCAGTACTTC. The rearrangement uses TRBV23-1 and TRBJ2-7; TRBD1 aligns across 9 bases. TRBV23-1 is filed as an ORF, its function uncertain. V lost 1 base to trimming and J lost 5 bases; unmatched junction nucleotides: 6. The CDR3 covers 15 residues.

This clone was seen a single time. This chain uses TRBV4-2 with TRBJ2-2; TRBD1 agrees at 9 bases. The CDR3 extends over 17 amino acids. V shed 3 bases and J 1 base; nucleotides not matched to a gene: 6. CDR1 and CDR2 from the germline V gene are LGHNA and YNFKEQ. In DNA form, the CDR3 reads TGTGCCAGCAGCCACCTCATGACAGGGGGGAACACCGGGGAGCTGTTTTTT. Protein sequence: CASSHLMTGGNTGELFF.

The rearrangement links TRBV5-1 to TRBJ1-2; 7 nucleotides match TRBD1. V dropped 4 bases and J dropped 6; count of bases not matched to a gene: 3. Germline CDR1 and CDR2: SGHRS and YFSETQ. The length of the CDR3 is 12 residues. The CDR3, as DNA: TGCGCCAGCAGCGACAGGGTGGATGGCTACACCTTC. Translating it yields CASSDRVDGYTF.

The chain couples TRBV10-3 to TRBJ1-1, with D tentatively TRBD1 (5 bases). CDR3 length: 15 amino acids. Trimming cost V 0 bases and J 4 bases, with 12 bases left between them. Germline V gene lookup returns CDR1 ENHRY and CDR2 SYGVKD. The CDR3 sequence: CAISESPPGGTEAFF. CDR3 DNA sequence: TGTGCCATCAGTGAGTCGCCACCCGGGGGCACTGAAGCTTTCTTT.

Worth noting for this clone: Other nucleotide sequences in the sample specify the same CDR3. The rearrangement joins TRBV30 to TRBJ1-6; TRBD1 agrees at 9 bases. The CDR3 covers 14 residues. In germline, CDR1 is GTSNPN, CDR2 SVGIG (reference sequence). V shed 4 bases and J 9 bases; nucleotides not matched to a gene: 7. The CDR3, as DNA: TGTGCCTGGAACCCGGGACAGGGTGGTTCACCCCTCCACTTT. Translation gives CAWNPGQGGSPLHF. The whole variable domain, filled in from reference TRBV30 and TRBJ1-6, reads SQTIHQWPATLVQPVGSPLSLECTVEGTSNPNLYWYRQAAGRGLQLLFYSVGIGQISSEVPQNLSASRPQDRQFILSSKKLLLSDSGFYLCAWNPGQGGSPLHFGNGTRLTVT.

This clone has just one count. The chain links TRBV7-9 to TRBJ2-3; TRBD2 aligns across 8 bases. Germline V gives CDR1 SEHNR, CDR2 FQNEAQ (reference sequence). The CDR3 is 17 amino acids. V dropped 5 bases and J dropped 3; count of bases not matched to a gene: 13. The CDR3 DNA is TGTGCCAGCAGCCCGCCGACTGGCCCGGGGGGGACAGATACGCAGTATTTT. Protein sequence: CASSPPTGPGGTDTQYF.

This sequence joins TRBV7-9 and TRBJ2-3, with D maybe TRBD2 (5 bases). Trimming shortened V by 1 base and J by 6 bases, and 14 bases separated the two germline ends. Per germline, CDR1 SEHNR and CDR2 FQNEAQ (reference sequence). This CDR3 is built from 15 residues. CDR3 in amino acids: CASSLGGGLADTQYF. CDR3 DNA sequence: TGTGCCAGCAGCTTAGGAGGAGGCTTGGCGGATACGCAGTATTTT.

This chain joins TRBV5-8 and TRBJ2-3; 9 positions match TRBD1. The ends lost 2 bases at V and 0 bases at J; junction bases unmatched: 1. CDR1 is SGHTS and CDR2 is YDEGEE in the germline V gene. The CDR3 totals 15 residues. CDR3 protein: CASSFGQGSTDTQYF. CDR3 sequence (DNA): TGTGCCAGCAGCTTCGGACAGGGGAGCACAGATACGCAGTATTTT.

The rearrangement uses TRBV4-1 and TRBJ1-3, with 8 bases fitting TRBD1. The CDR3 sequence is 16 residues long. Per the germline V gene, CDR1 is MGHRA and CDR2 is YSYEKL. The V and J ends lost 3 bases and 5 bases, in that order; junction bases with no gene match: 9. CDR3 residues: CASSHITDRARNTIYF. CDR3 in DNA: TGCGCCAGCAGCCACATAACGGACAGGGCGCGAAACACCATATATTTT.

The chain recombines TRBV10-3 with TRBJ2-7, with TRBD2 as a possible D gene (6 bases). V lost 1 base and J 6 bases, leaving 10 bases between the germline ends. The length of the CDR3 is 13 residues. Germline V lookup: CDR1 ENHRY, CDR2 SYGVKD. This CDR3 reads CAISECGACEQYF. CDR3 nucleotides: TGTGCCATCAGTGAGTGCGGGGCCTGCGAGCAGTACTTC.